This TCR beta chain was sequenced during a study of early T cells in non-severe SARS-CoV-2 infection. Study as a whole: The chains were unpaired, and the sequenced material was bulk RNA from unsorted whole blood.

Unique molecular identifiers tagged individual cDNA molecules. MiXCR was run by TCRdb on the 5' RACE reads, yielding one entry per CDR3 protein. The sample lists fewer than 30,000 distinct CDR3 sequences; roughly 4% were seen once. Study-level findings and limits: VDJdb-based matching was biased toward anti-spike CD8 responses and missed private and CD4 specificities.

Remarks on this clonotype: Its target is unknown.

V was clipped by 3 bases and J by 4 bases; unmatched bases: 8. This CDR3 spans 18 amino acids. Germline V gene sequence: CDR1 SGHVS, CDR2 FQNEAQ. The chain combines TRBV7-8 with TRBJ2-3; 15 nucleotides align to TRBD2. Sequencing input: whole blood. The source is an adult who was a healthcare worker with PCR-confirmed SARS-CoV-2 infection or an uninfected control (not recorded which). CDR3 loop: CASSFGLAGGPRADTQYF. The CDR3 nucleotides are TGTGCCAGCAGCTTTGGACTAGCGGGGGGGCCTAGGGCAGATACGCAGTATTTT.